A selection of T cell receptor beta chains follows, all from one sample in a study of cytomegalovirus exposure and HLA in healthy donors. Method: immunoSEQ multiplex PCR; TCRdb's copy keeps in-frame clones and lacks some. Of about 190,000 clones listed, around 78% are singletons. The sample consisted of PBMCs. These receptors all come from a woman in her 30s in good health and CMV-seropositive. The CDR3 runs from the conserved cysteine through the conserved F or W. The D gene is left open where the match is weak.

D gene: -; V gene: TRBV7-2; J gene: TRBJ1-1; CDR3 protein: CASSLYRLNTEAFF
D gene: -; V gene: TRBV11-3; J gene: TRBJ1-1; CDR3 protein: CASSARQANTEAFF
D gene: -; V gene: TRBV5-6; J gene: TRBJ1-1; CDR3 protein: CASSPGGLGEAFF
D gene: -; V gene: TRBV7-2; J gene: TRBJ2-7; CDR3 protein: CASSLEQGSEQYF
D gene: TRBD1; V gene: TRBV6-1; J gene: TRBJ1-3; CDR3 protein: CASSRDRAGNTIYF
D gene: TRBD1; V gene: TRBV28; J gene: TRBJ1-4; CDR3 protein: CASRAPGQDFLFF
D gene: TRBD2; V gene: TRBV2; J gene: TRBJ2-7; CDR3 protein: CASMPSGRVYEQYF
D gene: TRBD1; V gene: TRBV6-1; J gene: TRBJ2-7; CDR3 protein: CASRDRTASYEQYF
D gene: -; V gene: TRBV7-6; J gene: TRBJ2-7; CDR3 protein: CASSLDTTYEQYF
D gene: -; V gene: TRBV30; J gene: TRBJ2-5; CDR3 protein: CAWGHPETQYF
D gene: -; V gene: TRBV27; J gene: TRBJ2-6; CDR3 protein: CASSLVSSGANVLTF
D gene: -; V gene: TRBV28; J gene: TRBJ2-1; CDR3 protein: CASRQGRSYNEQFF
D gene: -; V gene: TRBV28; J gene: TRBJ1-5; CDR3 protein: CASSFQIGSSRGQHF
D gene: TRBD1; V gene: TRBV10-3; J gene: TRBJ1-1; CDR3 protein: CAITPGQRISEAFF
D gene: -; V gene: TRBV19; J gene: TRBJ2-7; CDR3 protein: CASSIRGGLYEQYF
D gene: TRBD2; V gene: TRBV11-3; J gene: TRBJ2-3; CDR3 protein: CASSFGVAGSTDTQYF
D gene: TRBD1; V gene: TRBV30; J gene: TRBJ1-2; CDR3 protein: CAWNPDRALGYGYTF
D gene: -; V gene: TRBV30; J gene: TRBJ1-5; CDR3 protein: CAWSGGGSQPQHF
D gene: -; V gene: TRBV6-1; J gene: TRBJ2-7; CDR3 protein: CASSATTYEQYF
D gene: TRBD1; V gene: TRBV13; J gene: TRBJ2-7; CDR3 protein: CASSLGTETYEQYF
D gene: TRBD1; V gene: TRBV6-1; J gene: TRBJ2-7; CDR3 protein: CASSVAGTGGYEQYF
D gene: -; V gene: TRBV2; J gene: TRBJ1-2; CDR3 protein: CASSEVNRGGYGYTF
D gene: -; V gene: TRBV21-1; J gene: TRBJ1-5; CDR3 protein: CASSCRDRAWQPQHF
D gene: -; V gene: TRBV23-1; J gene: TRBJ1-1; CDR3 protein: CASSQRTVYTEAFF
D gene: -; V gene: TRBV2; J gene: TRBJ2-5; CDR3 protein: CASGVLQETQYF
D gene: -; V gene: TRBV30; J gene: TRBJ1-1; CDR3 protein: CAWTQGYTEAFF
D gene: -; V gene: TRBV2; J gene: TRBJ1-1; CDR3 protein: CASNDPGNTEAFF
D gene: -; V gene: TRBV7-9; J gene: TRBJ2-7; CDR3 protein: CSSSLELGSGTYEQYF
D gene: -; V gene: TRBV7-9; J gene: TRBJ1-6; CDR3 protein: CASSPTPLHF
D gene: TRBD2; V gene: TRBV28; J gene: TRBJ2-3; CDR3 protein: CASSIRGGTQYF
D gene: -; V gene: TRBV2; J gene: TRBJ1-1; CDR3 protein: CASMFRDMNTEAFF
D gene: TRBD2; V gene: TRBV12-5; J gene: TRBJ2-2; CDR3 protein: CASGSERLVLLAGGPSNTGELFF
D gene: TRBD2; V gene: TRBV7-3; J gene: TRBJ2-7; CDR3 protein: CASSLRGSGRAISYEQYF
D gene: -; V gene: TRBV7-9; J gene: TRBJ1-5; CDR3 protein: CASSWGDSNQPQHF
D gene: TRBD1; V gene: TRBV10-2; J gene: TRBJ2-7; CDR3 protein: CASSLTGGYEQYF
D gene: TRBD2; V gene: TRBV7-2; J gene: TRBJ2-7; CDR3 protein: CASSIHDGRAYEQYF
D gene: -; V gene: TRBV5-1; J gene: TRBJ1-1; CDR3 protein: CASSLSSNGEAFF
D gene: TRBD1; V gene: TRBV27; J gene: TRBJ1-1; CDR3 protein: CASSAPDRATEAFF
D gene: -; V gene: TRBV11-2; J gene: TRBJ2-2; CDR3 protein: CASSPPVGAGNTGELFF
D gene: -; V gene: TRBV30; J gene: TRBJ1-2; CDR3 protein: CAWYRDSLWGYTF
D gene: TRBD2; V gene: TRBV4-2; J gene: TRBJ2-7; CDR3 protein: CASSQDPAGTYDEQYF
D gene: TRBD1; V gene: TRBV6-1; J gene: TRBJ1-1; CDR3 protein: CASSEGTGEGKAFF
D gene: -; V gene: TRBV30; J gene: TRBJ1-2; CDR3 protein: CAWRQGVHGYTF
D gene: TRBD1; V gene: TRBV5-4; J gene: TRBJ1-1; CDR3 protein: CASSKGQGLPAEAFF
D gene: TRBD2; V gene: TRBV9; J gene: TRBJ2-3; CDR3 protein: CASSAVLAGGGNTQYF
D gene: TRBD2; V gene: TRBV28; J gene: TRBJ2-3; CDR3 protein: CASSPHTSGITDTQYF
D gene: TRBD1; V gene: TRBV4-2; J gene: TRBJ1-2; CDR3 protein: CASSRTGGKNYTF
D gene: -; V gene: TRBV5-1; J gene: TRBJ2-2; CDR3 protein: CASSRLGGTNTGELFF
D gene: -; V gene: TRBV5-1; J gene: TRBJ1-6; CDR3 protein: CASSPGGDSPLHF
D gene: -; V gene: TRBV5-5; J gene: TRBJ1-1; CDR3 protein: CASTPTVGNTEAFF
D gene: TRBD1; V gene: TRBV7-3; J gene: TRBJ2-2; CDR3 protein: CASSSQGRTGELFF
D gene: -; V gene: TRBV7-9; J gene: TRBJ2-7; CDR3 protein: CASSLAGPRAYEQYF
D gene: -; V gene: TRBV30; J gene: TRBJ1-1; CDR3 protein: CAWSARGGTEAFF